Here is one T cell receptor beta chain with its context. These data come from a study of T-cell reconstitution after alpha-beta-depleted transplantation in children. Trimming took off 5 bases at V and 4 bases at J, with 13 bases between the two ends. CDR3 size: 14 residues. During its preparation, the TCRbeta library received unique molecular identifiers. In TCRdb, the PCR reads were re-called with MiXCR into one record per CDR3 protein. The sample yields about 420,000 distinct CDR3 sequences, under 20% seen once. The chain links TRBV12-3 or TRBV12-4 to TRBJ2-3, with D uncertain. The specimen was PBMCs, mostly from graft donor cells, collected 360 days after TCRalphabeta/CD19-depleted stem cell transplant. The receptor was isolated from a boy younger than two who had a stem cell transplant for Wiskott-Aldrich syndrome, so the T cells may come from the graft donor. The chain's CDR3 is CASSPQHAADTQYF. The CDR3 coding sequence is TGTGCCAGCAGTCCACAACATGCAGCAGATACGCAGTATTTT.